This T cell receptor beta chain was found in a study of T cell responses to AZD1222 COVID-19 vaccine. Study-wide results and caveats: The sample set comprised mostly white British donors with more females, and clonal diversity was possibly underestimated.

About this clone: Its antigen is not known.

Using immunoSEQ multiplex PCR, the repertoire was profiled, and TCRdb retains in-frame clones only, with some absent. The sample shows 210,000 or so clones, under 95% of them seen only once. The V gene lost 5 bases and the J gene lost 4 bases, with 11 bases spanning the gap. The germline gives CDR1 SNHLY, CDR2 FYNNEI. The CDR3 has 13 residues. Sequenced material: peripheral blood, taken on day 0 of MenACWY control vaccination. V usage is TRBV2 and J usage is TRBJ1-2; D is possibly TRBD1 (5 bases). The clonotype was recovered from an adult in good health. This chain's CDR3 is CASSSTALYGYTF. The CDR3 DNA reads TGTGCCAGCAGTTCGACAGCCCTCTATGGCTACACCTTC.